This TCR beta chain was recorded in a study of blood T cell repertoires in COVID-19. Across the whole study: Acute-phase and convalescent COVID-19 samples originated in the United States, Italy and Spain. Sample material is recorded as cDNA or gDNA derived from T cells, B-cell-depleted T cells, or PBMCs.

This clone was seen once. V gave up 1 base and J gave up 2 bases, with 12 bases separating them. CDR3 length equals 15 residues. Germline V gene lookup returns CDR1 SGHDT and CDR2 YYEEEE. This study enrolled people aged roughly 18 to 90 from approximately 25 US geographic areas. In the source study's methods: Cell counts per sample came from amplifying reference gene primers. Libraries were prepared by immunoSEQ multiplex PCR; TCRdb keeps only in-frame clonotypes and omits some of them. Clone size and V and J calls were adopted from that table, with D and trimming inferred from the DNA. The profile shows about 400,000 clones, approximately 85% of them singletons.

The origin of this receptor is a woman aged 40 to 50 with acute COVID-19. The chain employs TRBV5-6 and TRBJ2-5, with unresolved D. The sample taken for sequencing was PBMCs or T cells enriched from blood (not recorded which). CDR3 sequence (DNA): TGTGCCAGCAGCTTGTTTCCGGGTCTACAAGAGACCCAGTACTTC. This gives the protein CASSLFPGLQETQYF.